This T cell receptor beta chain emerged from a study of spatial heterogeneity in lung cancer (dated by TCRdb to about 2019). As for the study more broadly: Beta-chain transcripts were consistently detected in greater numbers than alpha-chain transcripts, which likely reflected higher beta-chain transcript abundance. TCR alpha and beta repertoires were quantitatively compared across multiple tumor regions, matched nontumor lung and blood in non-small cell lung cancer. Both alpha and beta chains were TCR-sequenced in samples taken at surgery, namely 220 tumor regions, more than 62 matched nontumor lung samples and 55 to 60 PBMC samples. Nonsynonymous mutation counts, determined by whole-exome sequencing of tumor tissue, were related to TCR repertoire features. In the raw uncorrected reads, each unique combination of TCR and UMI appeared more than ten times on average. The study at large found these results: Confirming at a functional level the hypothesis that regional TCRs recognize regional mutations was considered to require additional single-cell paired TCR alpha and beta sequencing. Ubiquitous expanded tumor TCRs were found in blood more often at tumor resection than at routine follow-up.

Note on this clonotype: Its antigen remains unidentified. Qualities for individual bases were not recorded, and no much larger clone is one base off.

The time point label of this sample denotes: sample taken at primary tumor resection. For TCR sequencing, whole RNA was extracted from tumor and nontumor lung tissue, or from cryopreserved PBMC samples, and no cell sorting was done. Donors were some 78 patients with early-stage, untreated non-small cell lung cancer from the lung TRACERx cohort. A patient was chosen for TCR sequencing only when enough RNA was available from at least two tumor regions. Library construction relied on 5' RACE. Sequenced on a NextSeq 500. In the TCR library protocol, a unique molecular identifier was attached to each TCR cDNA molecule so that PCR and sequencing errors could be corrected. In the source study's methods: TCR identification, UMI-based error correction and CDR3 extraction were performed with Decombinator tools. Expanded TCRs were defined as those above a frequency of 2 per 1,000, corresponding to the top 1% of the tumor frequency distribution. Renyi diversity was calculated using the R vegan package after each repertoire was subsampled 100 times to 5,000 TCRs. CDR3 similarity networks were built from amino acid triplet string-kernel similarity, with CDR3s being connected when pairwise similarity was above 0.82. In TCRdb, the public reads were trimmed at Q25 with fastp and aligned with MiXCR, with productive beta chains retained. Each record represents a unique CDR3 protein, reported with the most common genes and DNA among its rows. What appears here as the V and J calls and clone size reflects TCRdb's work, not the paper's. In all, the sample holds tens of thousands of distinct CDR3 sequences, and roughly 12% of those were seen once. 4.6% of the sample goes to the ten largest clones.

Spanning cysteine to phenylalanine, the CDR3 consists of 15 amino acids. The entry retains the CDR3 DNA only, 45 bases that are in frame from base 1. The germline V gene (reference sequence) supplies CDR1 LGHDT and CDR2 YNNKEL. V is pared back by 8 bases and J by 0 bases, with 16 bases lying between the germline termini. This sample comprised PBMCs, obtained at surgery. The clonotype was recovered from a male donor with early-stage non-small cell lung cancer. The chain uses TRBV3-1 and TRBJ1-2; perhaps TRBD1 is the D gene, with 5 bases matching. The CDR3 loop reads CASRIRDGANYGYTF. The nucleotide sequence is TGTGCCAGCCGTATCAGGGACGGAGCTAACTATGGCTACACCTTC.